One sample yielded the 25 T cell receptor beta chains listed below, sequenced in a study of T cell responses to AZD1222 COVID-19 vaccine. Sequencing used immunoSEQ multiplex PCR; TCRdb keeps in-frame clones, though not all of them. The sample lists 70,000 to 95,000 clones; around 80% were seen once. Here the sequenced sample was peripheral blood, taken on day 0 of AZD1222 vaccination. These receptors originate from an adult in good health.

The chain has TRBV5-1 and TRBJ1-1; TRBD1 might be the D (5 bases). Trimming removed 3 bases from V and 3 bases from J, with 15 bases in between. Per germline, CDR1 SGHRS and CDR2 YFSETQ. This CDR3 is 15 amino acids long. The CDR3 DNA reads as TGCGCCAGCAGCTCGGGACGCAGGAGGGACACTGAAGCTTTCTTT. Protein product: CASSSGRRRDTEAFF.

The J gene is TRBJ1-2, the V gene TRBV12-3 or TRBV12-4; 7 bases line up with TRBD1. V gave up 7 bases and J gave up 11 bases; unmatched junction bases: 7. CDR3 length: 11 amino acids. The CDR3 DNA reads TGTGCCAGCAAAGGCAGGGGGTGGTACACCTTC. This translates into CASKGRGWYTF.

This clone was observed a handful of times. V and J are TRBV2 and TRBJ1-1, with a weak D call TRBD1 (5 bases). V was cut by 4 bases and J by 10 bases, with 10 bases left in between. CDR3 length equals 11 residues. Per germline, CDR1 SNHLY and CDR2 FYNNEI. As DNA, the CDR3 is TGTGCCAGCAGTGGTGGGGCAGGAGCTTTCTTT. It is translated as CASSGGAGAFF.

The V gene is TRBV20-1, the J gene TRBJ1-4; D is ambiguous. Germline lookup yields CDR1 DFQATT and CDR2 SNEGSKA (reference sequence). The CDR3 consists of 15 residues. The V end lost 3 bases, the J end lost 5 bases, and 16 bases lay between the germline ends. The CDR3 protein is CSASDRTRRNEKLFF. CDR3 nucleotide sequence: TGCAGTGCTAGTGATCGTACGAGACGGAATGAAAAACTGTTTTTT.

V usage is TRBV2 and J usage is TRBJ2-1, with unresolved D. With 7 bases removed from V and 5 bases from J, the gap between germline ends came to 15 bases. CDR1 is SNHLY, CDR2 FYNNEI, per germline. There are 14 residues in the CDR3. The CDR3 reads CASKPASPNNEQFF. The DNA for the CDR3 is TGTGCCAGCAAACCGGCGAGTCCTAACAATGAGCAGTTCTTC. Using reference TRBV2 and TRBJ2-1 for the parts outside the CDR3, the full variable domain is EPEVTQTPSHQVTQMGQEVILRCVPISNHLYFYWYRQILGQKVEFLVSFYNNEISEKSEIFDDQFSVERPDGSNFTLKIRSTKLEDSAMYFCASKPASPNNEQFFGPGTRLTVL.

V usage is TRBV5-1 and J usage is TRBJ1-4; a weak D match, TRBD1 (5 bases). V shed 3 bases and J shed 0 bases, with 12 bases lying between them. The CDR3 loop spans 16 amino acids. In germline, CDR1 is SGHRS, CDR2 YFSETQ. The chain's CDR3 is CASSWGERATNEKLFF. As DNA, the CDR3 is TGCGCCAGCAGCTGGGGCGAAAGGGCAACTAATGAAAAACTGTTTTTT.

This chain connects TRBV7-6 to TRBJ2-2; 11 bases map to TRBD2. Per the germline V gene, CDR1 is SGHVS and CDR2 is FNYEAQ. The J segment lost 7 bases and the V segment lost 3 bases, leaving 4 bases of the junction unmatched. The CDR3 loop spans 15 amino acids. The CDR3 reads CASSLRLAGYGELFF. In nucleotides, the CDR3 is TGTGCCAGCAGCTTGAGACTAGCGGGATACGGGGAGCTGTTTTTT.

The CDR3 DNA sequence: TGTGCCAGTAGTATGCCGGAGACAGATACGCAGTATTTT. It specifies CASSMPETDTQYF. The chain is built from TRBV19 and TRBJ2-3; D ambiguous. The V gene's germline CDR1 is LNHDA and CDR2 SQIVND (reference sequence). This CDR3 region has 13 residues. The V and J ends lost 3 bases and 3 bases respectively, with 7 bases between them.

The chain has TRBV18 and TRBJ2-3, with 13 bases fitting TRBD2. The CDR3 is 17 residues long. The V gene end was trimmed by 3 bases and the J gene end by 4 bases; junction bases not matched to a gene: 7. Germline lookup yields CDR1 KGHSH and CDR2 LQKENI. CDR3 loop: CASSPLGLAGFPDTQYF. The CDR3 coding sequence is TGTGCCAGCTCACCCCTGGGACTAGCGGGATTTCCAGATACGCAGTATTTT.

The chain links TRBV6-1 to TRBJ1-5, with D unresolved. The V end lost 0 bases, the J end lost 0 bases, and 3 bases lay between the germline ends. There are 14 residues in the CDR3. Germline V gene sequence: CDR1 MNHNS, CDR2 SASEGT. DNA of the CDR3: TGTGCCAGCAGTGAAGCGCCTAGCAATCAGCCCCAGCATTTT. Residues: CASSEAPSNQPQHF.

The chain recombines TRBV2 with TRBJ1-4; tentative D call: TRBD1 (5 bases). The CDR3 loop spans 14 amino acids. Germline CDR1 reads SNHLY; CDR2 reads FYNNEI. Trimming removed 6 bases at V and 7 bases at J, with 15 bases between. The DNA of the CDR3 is TGTGCCAGCAGGGAACAGGCGGGAGGTGAAAAACTGTTTTTT. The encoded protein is CASREQAGGEKLFF.

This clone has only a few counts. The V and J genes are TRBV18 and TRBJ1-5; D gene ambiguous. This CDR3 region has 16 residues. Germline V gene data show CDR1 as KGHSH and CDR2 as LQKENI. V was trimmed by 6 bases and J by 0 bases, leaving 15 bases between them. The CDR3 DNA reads TGTGCCAGCTCCCACCGTTGGACGGATAGCAATCAGCCCCAGCATTTT. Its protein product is CASSHRWTDSNQPQHF.

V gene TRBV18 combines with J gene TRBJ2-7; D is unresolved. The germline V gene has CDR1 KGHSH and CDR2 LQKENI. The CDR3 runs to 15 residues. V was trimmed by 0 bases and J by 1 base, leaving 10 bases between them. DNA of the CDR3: TGTGCCAGCTCACCACCGCAGGCAGCTTCCTACGAGCAGTACTTC. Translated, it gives CASSPPQAASYEQYF.

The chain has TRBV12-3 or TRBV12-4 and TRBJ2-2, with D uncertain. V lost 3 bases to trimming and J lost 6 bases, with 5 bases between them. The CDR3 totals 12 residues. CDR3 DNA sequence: TGTGCCAGCAGTTTCTTGTCCGGGGAGCTGTTTTTT. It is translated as CASSFLSGELFF.

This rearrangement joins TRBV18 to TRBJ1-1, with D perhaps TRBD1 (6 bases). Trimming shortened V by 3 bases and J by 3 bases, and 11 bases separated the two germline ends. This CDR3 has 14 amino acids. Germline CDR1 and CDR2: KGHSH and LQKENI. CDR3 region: CASSPTRGDTEAFF. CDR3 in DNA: TGTGCCAGCTCACCGACGAGGGGGGACACTGAAGCTTTCTTT.

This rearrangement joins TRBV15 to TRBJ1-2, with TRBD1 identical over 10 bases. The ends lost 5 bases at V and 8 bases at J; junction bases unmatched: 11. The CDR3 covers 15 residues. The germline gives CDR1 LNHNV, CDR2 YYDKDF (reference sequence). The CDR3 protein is CATSADRGRSEGYTF. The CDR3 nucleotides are TGTGCCACCAGCGCCGACAGGGGGCGTTCAGAGGGCTACACCTTC.

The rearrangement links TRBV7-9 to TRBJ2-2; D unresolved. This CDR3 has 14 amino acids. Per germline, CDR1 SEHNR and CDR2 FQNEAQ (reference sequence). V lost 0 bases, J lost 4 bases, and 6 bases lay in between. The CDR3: CASSLAELTGELFF. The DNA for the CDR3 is TGTGCCAGCAGCTTAGCGGAACTCACCGGGGAGCTGTTTTTT.

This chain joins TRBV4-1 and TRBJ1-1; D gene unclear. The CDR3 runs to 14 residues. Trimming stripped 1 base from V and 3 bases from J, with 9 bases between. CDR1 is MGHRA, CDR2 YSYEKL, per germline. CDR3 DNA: TGCGCCAGCAGCCAAGGTTGGGGATACACTGAAGCTTTCTTT. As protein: CASSQGWGYTEAFF.

The CDR3: CASSQSGIQPYEQYF. Written as DNA, the CDR3 is TGTGCCAGCAGCCAGAGCGGGATACAACCCTACGAGCAGTACTTC. The J gene is TRBJ2-7, the V gene TRBV3-1 (or the pseudogene TRBV3-2); 7 bases are shared with TRBD2. The germline V gene encodes CDR1 LGHDT and CDR2 YNNKEL (reference sequence). With V trimmed by 3 bases and J by 2 bases, 7 bases remained unmatched. This CDR3 has 15 residues.

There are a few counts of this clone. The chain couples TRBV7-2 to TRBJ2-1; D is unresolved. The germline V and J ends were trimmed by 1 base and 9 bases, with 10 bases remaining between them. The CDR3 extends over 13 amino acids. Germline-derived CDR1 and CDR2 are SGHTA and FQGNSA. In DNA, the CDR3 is TGTGCCAGCAGCTTAGAATCGTGGGGTGAGCAGTTCTTC. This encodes CASSLESWGEQFF.

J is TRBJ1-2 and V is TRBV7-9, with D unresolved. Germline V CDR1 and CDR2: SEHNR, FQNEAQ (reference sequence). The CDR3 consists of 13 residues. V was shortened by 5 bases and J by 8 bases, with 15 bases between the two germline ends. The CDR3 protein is CASSPAPGRGYTF. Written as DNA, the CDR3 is TGTGCCAGCAGCCCCGCCCCGGGAAGGGGCTACACCTTC.

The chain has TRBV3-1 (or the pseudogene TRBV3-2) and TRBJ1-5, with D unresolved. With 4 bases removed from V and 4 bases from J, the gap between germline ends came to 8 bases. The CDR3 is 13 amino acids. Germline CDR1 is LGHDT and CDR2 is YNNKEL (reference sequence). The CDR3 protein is CASSRPGNQPQHF. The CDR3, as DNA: TGTGCCAGCAGCCGCCCCGGTAATCAGCCCCAGCATTTT.

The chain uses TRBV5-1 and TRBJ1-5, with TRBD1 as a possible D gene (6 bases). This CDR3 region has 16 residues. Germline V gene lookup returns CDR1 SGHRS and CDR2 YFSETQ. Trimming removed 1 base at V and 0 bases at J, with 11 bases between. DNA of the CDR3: TGCGCCAGCAGCTTGACGGGGGCCGGTAGCAATCAGCCCCAGCATTTT. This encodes CASSLTGAGSNQPQHF.

CDR3 bases: TGTGCCAGCAGCCCAAGGACTAGCGGTTTAGGCGAGCAGTACTTC. Translation gives CASSPRTSGLGEQYF. The V gene is TRBV3-1 (or the pseudogene TRBV3-2), the J gene TRBJ2-7; 10 positions match TRBD2. The J segment lost 6 bases and the V segment lost 4 bases, leaving 9 bases of the junction unmatched. Germline lookup yields CDR1 LGHDT and CDR2 YNNKEL (reference sequence). The CDR3 is 15 amino acids.

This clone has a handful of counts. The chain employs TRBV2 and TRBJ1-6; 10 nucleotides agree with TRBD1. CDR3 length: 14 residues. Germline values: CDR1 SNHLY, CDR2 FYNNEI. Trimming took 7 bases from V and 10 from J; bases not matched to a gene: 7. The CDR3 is CASISGTGDSPLHF. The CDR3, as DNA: TGTGCCAGCATTTCCGGGACAGGGGACTCACCCCTCCACTTT. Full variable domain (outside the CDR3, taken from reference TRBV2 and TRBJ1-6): EPEVTQTPSHQVTQMGQEVILRCVPISNHLYFYWYRQILGQKVEFLVSFYNNEISEKSEIFDDQFSVERPDGSNFTLKIRSTKLEDSAMYFCASISGTGDSPLHFGNGTRLTVT.